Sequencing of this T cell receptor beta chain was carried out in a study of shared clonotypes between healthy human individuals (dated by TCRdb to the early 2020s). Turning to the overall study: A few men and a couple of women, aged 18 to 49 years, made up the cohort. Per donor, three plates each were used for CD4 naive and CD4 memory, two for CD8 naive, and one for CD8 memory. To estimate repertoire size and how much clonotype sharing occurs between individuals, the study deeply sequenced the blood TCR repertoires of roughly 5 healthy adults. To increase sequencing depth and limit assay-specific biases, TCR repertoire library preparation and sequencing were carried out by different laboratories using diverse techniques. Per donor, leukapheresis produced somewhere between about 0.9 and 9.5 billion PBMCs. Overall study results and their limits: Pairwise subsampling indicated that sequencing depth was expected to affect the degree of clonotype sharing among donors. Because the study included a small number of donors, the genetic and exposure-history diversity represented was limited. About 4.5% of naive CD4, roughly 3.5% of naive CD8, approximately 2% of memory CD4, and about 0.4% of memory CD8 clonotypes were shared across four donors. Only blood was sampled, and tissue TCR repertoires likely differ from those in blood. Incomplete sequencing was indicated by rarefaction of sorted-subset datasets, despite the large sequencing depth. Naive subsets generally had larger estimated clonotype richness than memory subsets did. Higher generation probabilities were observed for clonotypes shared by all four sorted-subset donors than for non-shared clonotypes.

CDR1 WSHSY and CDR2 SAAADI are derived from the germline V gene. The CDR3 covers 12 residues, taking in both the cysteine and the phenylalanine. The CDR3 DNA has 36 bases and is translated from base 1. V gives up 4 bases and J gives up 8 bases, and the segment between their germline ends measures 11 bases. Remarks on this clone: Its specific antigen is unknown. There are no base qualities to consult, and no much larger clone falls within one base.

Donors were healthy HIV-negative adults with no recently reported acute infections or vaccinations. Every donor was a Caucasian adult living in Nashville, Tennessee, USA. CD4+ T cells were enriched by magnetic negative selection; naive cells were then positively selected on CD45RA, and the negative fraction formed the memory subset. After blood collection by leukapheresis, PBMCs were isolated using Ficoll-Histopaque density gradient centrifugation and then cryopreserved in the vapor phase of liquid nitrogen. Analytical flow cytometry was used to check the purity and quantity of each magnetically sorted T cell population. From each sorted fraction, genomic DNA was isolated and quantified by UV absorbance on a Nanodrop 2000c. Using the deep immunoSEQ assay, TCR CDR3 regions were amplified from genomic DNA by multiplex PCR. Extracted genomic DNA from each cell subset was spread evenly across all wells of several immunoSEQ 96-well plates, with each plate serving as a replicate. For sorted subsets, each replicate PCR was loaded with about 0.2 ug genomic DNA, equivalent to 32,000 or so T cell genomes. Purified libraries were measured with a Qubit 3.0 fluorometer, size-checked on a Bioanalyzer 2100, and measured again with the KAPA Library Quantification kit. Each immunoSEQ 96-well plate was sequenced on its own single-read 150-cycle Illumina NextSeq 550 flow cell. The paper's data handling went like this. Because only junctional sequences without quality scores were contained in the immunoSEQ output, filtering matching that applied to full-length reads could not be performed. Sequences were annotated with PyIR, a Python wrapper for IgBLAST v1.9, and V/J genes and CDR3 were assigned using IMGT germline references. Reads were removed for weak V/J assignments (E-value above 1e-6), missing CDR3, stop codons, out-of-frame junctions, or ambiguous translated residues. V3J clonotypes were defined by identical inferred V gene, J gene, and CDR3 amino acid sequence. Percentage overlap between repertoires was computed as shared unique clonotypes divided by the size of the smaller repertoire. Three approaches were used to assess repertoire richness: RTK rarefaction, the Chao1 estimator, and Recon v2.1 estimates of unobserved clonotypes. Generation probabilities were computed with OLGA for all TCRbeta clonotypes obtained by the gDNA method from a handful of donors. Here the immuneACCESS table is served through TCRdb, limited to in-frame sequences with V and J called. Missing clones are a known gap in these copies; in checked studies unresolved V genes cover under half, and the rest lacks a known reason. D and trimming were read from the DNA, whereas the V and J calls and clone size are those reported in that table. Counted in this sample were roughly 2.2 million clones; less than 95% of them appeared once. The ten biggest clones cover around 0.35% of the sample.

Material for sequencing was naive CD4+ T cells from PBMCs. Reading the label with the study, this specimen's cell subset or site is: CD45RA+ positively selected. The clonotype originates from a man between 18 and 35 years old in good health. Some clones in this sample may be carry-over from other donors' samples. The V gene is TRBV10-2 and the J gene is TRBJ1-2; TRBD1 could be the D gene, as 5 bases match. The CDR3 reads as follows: CASSVPGLGYTF. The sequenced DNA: TGCGCCAGCAGTGTCCCAGGGTTGGGCTACACCTTC.